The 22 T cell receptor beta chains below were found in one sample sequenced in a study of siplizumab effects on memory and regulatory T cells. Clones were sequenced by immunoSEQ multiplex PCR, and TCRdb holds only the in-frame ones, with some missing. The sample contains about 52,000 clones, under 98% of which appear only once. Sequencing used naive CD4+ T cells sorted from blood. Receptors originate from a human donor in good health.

CDR3 coding DNA: TGTGCCAGCAGCTTATTTAGCGGGGGTAATTCACCCCTCCACTTT. Its protein is CASSLFSGGNSPLHF. The chain employs TRBV5-6 and TRBJ1-6; D possibly corresponds to TRBD1 (5 bases). Per germline, CDR1 SGHDT and CDR2 YYEEEE. V gave up 2 bases and J gave up 6 bases, with 12 bases separating them. The CDR3 is 15 amino acids.

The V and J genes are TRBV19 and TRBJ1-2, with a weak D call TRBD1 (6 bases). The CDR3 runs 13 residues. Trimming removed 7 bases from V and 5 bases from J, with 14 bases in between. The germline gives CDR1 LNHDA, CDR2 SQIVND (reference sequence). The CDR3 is CASTTDSVYGYTF. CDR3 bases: TGTGCCAGTACCACGGACAGTGTGTATGGCTACACCTTC.

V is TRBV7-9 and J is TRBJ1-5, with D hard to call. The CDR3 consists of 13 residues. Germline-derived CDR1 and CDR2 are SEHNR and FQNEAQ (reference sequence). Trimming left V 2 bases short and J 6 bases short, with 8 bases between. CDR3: CASSLREGQPQHF. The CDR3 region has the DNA TGTGCCAGCAGCTTACGGGAAGGTCAGCCCCAGCATTTT.

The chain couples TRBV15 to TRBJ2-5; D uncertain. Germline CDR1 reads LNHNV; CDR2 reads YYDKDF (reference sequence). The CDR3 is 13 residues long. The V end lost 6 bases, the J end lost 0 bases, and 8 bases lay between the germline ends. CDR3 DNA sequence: TGTGCCACCAGTCGTGGATACCAAGAGACCCAGTACTTC. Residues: CATSRGYQETQYF.

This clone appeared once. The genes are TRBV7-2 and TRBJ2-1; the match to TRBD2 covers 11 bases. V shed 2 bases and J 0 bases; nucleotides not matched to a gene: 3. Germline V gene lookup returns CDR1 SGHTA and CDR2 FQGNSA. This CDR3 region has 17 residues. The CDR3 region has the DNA TGTGCCAGCAGCTTATCCGGGACTAGCGGCTCCTACAATGAGCAGTTCTTC. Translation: CASSLSGTSGSYNEQFF.

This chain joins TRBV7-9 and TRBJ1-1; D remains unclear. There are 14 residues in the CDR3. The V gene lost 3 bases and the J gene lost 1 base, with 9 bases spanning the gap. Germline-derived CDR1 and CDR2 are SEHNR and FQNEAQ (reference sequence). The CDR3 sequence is CASSFGLENTEAFF. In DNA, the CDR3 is TGTGCCAGCAGCTTTGGCCTCGAGAACACTGAAGCTTTCTTT.

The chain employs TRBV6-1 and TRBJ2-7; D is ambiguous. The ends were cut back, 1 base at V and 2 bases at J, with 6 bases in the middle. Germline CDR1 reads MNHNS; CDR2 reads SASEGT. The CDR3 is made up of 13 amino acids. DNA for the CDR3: TGTGCCAGCAGTGAAGTTAGGGCCTACGAGCAGTACTTC. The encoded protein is CASSEVRAYEQYF.

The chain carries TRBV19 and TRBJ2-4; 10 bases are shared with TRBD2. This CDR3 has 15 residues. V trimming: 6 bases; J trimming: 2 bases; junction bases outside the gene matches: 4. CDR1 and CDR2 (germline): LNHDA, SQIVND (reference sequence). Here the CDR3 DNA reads TGTGCCAGTAGCCCGACTAGCGGGTCCAAAAACATTCAGTACTTC. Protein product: CASSPTSGSKNIQYF.

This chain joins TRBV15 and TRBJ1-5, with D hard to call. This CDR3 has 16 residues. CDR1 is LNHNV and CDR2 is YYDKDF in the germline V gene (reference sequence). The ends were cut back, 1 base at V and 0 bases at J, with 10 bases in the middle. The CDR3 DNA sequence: TGTGCCACCAGCAGAGGGAGGGAATATAGCAATCAGCCCCAGCATTTT. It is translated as CATSRGREYSNQPQHF.

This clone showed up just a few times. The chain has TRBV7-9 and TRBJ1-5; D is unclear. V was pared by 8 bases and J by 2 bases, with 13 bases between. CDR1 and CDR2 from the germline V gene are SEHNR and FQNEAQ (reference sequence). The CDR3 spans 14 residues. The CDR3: CASGPGGGNQPQHF. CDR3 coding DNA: TGTGCCAGCGGGCCAGGAGGAGGCAATCAGCCCCAGCATTTT.

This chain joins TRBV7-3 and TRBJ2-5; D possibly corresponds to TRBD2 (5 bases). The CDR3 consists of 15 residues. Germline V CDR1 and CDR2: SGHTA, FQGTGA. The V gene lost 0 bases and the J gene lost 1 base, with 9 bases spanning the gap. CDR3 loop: CASSLTRGIQETQYF. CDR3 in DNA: TGTGCCAGCAGCTTAACGCGAGGGATCCAAGAGACCCAGTACTTC.

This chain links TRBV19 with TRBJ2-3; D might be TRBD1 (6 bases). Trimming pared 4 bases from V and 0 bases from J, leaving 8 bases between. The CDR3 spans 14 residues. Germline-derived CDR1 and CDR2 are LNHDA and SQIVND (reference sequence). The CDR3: CASSTGQSTDTQYF. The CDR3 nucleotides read TGTGCCAGTAGTACTGGACAGAGCACAGATACGCAGTATTTT. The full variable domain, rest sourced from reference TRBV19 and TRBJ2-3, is DGGITQSPKYLFRKEGQNVTLSCEQNLNHDAMYWYRQDPGQGLRLIYYSQIVNDFQKGDIAEGYSVSREKKESFPLTVTSAQKNPTAFYLCASSTGQSTDTQYFGPGTRLTVL.

CDR3 coding DNA: TGTGCCAGCAGCACCGGGGCGGGGGCTGGGGCCAACGTCCTGACTTTC. Residues: CASSTGAGAGANVLTF. The chain carries TRBV7-9 and TRBJ2-6; TRBD2 aligns across 7 bases. The germline CDR1 and CDR2 sequences are SEHNR and FQNEAQ (reference sequence). The V gene end was trimmed by 5 bases and the J gene end by 2 bases; junction bases not matched to a gene: 6. This CDR3 has 16 residues.

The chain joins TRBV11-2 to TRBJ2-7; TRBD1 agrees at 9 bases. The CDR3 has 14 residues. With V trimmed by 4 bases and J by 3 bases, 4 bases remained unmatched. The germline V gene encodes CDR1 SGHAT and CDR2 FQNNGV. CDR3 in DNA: TGTGCCAGCAGCTATCCGGGACAGGGCTACGAGCAGTACTTC. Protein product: CASSYPGQGYEQYF.

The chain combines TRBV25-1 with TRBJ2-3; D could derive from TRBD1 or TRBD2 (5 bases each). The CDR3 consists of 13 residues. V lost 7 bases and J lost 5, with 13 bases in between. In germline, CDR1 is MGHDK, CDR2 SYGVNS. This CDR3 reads CASTTAAGDTQYF. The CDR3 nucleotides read TGTGCCAGCACGACAGCGGCAGGAGATACGCAGTATTTT.

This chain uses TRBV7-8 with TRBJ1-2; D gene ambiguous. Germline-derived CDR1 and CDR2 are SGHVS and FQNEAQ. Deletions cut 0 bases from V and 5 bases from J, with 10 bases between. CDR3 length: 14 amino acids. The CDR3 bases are TGTGCCAGCAGCTTAGCTGTCGGGGATTATGGCTACACCTTC. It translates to CASSLAVGDYGYTF.

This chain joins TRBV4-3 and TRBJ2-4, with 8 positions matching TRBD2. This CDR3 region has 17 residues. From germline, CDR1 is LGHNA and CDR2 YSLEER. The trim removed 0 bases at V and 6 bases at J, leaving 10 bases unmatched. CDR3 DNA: TGCGCCAGCAGCCAAGATAACCAGCGGGAGATTAGAAACATTCAGTACTTC. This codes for CASSQDNQREIRNIQYF.

Here the CDR3 DNA reads TGTGCCAGCAGCGCGACAGGGCCAGGAATCCAGTACTTC. This codes for CASSATGPGIQYF. This chain uses TRBV7-2 with TRBJ2-5; the match to TRBD1 covers 7 bases. The CDR3 is 13 amino acids. Unmatched junction bases numbered 10, after V lost 5 bases and J lost 10 bases. Germline assignment: CDR1 SGHTA and CDR2 FQGNSA.

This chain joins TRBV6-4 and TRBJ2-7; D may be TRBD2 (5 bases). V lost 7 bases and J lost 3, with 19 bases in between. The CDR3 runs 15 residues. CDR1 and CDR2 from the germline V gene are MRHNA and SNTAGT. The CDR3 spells CASTHRGQVDYEQYF. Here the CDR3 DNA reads TGTGCCAGCACCCACCGCGGGCAGGTGGACTACGAGCAGTACTTC.

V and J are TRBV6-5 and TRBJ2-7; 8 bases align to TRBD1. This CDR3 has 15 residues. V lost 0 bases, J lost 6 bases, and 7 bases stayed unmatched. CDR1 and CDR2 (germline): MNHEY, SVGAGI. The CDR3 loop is CASSYSGQGRGEQYF. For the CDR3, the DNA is TGTGCCAGCAGTTACTCCGGACAGGGACGGGGCGAGCAGTACTTC.

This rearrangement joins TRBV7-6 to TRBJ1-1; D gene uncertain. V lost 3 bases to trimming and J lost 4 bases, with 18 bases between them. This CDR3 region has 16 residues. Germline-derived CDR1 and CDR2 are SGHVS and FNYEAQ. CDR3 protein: CASSLGILLGSTEAFF. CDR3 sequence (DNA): TGTGCCAGCAGCTTGGGGATATTACTCGGATCCACTGAAGCTTTCTTT.

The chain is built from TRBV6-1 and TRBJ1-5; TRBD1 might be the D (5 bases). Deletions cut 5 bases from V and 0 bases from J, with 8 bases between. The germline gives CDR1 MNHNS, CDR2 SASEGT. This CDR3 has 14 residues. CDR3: CASSPRGSNQPQHF. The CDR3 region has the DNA TGTGCCAGCAGTCCAAGGGGTAGCAATCAGCCCCAGCATTTT.